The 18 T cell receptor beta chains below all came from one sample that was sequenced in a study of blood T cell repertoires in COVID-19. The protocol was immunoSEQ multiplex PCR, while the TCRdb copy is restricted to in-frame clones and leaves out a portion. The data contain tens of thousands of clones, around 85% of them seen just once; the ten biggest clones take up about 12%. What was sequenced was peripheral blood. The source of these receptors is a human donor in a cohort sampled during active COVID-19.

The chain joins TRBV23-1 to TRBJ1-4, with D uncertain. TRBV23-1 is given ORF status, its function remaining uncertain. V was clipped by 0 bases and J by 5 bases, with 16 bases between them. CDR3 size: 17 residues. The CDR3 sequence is CASSQSDKLPPNEKLFF. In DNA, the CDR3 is TGCGCCAGCAGTCAATCAGATAAGCTCCCTCCCAATGAAAAACTGTTTTTT.

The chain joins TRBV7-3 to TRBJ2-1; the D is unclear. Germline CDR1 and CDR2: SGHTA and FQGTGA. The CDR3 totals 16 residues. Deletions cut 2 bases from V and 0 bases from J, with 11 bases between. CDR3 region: CASSLYPGGSYNEQFF. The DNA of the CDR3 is TGTGCCAGCAGCTTATACCCCGGCGGCTCCTACAATGAGCAGTTCTTC.

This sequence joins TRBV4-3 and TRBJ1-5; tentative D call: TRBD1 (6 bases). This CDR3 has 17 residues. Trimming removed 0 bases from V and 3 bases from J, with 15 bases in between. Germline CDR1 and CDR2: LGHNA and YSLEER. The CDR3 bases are TGCGCCAGCAGCCAAGATGCCAACAGGGCTCCCAATCAGCCCCAGCATTTT. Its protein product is CASSQDANRAPNQPQHF.

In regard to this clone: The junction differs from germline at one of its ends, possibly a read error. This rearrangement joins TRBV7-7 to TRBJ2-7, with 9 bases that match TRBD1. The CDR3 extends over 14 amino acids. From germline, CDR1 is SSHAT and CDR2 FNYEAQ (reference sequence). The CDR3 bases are TGTGCTAGCAGCCCCGGGACAGGGATTTACGAGCAGTACTTC. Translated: CASSPGTGIYEQYF.

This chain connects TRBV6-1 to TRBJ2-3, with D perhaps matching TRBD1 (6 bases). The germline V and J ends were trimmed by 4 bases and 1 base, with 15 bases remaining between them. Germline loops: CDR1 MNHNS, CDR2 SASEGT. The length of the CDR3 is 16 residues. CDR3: CASSGYRVTGTDTQYF. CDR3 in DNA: TGTGCCAGCAGTGGCTACAGGGTCACGGGCACAGATACGCAGTATTTT.

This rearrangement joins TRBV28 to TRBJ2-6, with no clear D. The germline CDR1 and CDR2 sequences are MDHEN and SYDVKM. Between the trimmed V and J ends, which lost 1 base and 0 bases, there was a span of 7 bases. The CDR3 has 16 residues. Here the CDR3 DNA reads TGTGCCAGCAGTTTATTCAGAAACTCTGGGGCCAACGTCCTGACTTTC. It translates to CASSLFRNSGANVLTF.

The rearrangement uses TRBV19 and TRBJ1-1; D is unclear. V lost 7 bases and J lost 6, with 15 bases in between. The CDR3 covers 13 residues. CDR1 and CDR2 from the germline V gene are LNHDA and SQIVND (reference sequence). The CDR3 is CASTYTEGSEAFF. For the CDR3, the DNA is TGTGCCAGTACATACACCGAGGGTTCTGAAGCTTTCTTT.

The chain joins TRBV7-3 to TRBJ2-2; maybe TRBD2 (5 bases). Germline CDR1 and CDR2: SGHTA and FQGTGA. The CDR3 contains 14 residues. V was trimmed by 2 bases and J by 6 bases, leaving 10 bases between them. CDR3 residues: CASSLASSAGELFF. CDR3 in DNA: TGTGCCAGCAGCTTAGCTAGCAGTGCCGGGGAGCTGTTTTTT.

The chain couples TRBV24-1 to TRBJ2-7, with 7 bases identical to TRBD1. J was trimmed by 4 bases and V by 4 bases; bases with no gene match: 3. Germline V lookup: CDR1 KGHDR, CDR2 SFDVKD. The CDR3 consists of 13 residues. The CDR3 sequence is CATSERQGYEQYF. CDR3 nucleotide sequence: TGTGCCACCAGTGAACGACAGGGATACGAGCAGTACTTC.

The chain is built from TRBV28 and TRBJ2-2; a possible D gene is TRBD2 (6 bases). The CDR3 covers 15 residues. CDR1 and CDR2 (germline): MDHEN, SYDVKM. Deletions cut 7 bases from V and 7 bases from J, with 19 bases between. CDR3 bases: TGTGCCAGCACTCCCCCCGGGGCGGGAAACGGGGAGCTGTTTTTT. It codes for CASTPPGAGNGELFF.

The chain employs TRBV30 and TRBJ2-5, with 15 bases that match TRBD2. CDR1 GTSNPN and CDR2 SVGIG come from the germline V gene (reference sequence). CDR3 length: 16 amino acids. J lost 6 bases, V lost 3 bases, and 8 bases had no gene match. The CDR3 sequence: CAWRGLAGGPRKTQYF. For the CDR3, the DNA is TGTGCCTGGAGAGGACTAGCGGGAGGGCCAAGGAAGACCCAGTACTTC.

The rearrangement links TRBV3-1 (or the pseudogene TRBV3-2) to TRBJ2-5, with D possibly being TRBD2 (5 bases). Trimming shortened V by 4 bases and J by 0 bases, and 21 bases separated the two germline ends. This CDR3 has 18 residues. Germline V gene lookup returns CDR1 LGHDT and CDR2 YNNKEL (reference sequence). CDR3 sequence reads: CASSPRASRGPYQETQYF. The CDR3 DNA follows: TGTGCCAGCAGCCCTCGGGCATCGAGAGGGCCGTACCAAGAGACCCAGTACTTC.

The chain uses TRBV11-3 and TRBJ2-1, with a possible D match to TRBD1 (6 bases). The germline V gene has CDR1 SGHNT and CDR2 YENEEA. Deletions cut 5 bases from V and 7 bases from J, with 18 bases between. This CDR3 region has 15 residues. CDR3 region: CASSLGGQGWNEQFF. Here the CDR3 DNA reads TGTGCCAGCAGCCTCGGCGGGCAGGGGTGGAATGAGCAGTTCTTC.

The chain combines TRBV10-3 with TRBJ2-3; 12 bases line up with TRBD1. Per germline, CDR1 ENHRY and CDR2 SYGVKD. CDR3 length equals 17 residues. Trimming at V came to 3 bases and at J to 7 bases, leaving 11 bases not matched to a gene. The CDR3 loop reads CAISEGIGTGGRNTQYF. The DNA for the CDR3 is TGTGCCATCAGTGAAGGGATAGGGACAGGGGGCAGAAATACGCAGTATTTT.

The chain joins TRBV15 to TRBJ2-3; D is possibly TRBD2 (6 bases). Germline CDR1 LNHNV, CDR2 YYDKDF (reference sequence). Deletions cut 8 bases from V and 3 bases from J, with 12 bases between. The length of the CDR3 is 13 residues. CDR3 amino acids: CATSAGLTDTQYF. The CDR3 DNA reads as TGTGCCACCTCGGCGGGACTTACAGATACGCAGTATTTT.

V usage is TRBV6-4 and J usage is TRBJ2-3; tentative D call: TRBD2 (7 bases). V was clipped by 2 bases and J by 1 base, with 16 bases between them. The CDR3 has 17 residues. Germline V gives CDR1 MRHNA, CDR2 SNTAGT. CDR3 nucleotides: TGTGCCAGCAGTGACGGCGTTGGGAGGGGGGGCACAGATACGCAGTATTTT. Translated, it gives CASSDGVGRGGTDTQYF.

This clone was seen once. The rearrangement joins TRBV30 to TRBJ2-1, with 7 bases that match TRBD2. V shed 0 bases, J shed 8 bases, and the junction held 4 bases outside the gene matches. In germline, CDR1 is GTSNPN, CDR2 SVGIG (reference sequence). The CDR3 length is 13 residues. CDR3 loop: CAWSVWGGDEQFF. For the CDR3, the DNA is TGTGCCTGGAGTGTATGGGGGGGTGATGAGCAGTTCTTC.

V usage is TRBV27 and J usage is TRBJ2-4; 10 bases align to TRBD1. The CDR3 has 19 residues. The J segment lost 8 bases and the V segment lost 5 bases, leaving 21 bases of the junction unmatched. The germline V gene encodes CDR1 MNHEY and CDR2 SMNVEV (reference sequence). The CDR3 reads CASSRRYPQGQGMIDIQYF. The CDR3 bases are TGTGCCAGCAGTCGACGATACCCCCAGGGACAGGGGATGATTGACATTCAGTACTTC.